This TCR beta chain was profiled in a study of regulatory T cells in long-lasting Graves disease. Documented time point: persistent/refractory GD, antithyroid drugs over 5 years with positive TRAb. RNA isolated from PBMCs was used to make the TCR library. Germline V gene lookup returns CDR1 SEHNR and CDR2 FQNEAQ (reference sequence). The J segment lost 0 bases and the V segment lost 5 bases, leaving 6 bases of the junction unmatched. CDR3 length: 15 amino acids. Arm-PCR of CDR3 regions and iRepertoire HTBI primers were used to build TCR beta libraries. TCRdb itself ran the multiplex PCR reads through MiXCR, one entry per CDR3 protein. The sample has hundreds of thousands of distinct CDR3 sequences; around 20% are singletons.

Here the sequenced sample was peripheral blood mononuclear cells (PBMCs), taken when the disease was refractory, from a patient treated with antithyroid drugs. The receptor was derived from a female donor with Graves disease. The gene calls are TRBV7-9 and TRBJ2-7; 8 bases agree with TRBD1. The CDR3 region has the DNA TGTGCCAGCAGCCCGACAGGGGCGAGCTCCTACGAGCAGTACTTC. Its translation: CASSPTGASSYEQYF.